Each of the 20 T cell receptor beta chains below was sequenced from the same sample in a study of blood T cell repertoires in COVID-19. TCRdb's table, derived via immunoSEQ multiplex PCR, lists solely in-frame clones and lacks some. Among 85,000 to 95,000 clones listed, roughly nine tenths were seen once. Sequenced: peripheral blood. The receptors shown here come from a woman older than 75 with active COVID-19.

The chain recombines TRBV3-1 (or the pseudogene TRBV3-2) with TRBJ2-5; 10 bases fit TRBD2. This CDR3 contains 16 residues. Germline CDR1 LGHDT, CDR2 YNNKEL (reference sequence). V shed 3 bases, J shed 6 bases, and the junction held 10 bases outside the gene matches. In DNA form, the CDR3 reads TGTGCCAGCAGCCAGGCGAGCGGGAGGGCCCTCAAGACCCAGTACTTC. Amino acids: CASSQASGRALKTQYF.

V is TRBV6-1 and J is TRBJ1-1; maybe TRBD1 (6 bases). The CDR3 sequence is 13 residues long. Germline V gene lookup returns CDR1 MNHNS and CDR2 SASEGT. V was shortened by 3 bases and J by 5 bases, with 10 bases between the two germline ends. The CDR3 protein is CASSDRGRTEAFF. The CDR3 DNA is TGTGCCAGCAGTGACAGGGGTAGGACTGAAGCTTTCTTT.

The rearrangement links TRBV6-5 to TRBJ1-2; D remains ambiguous. Germline CDR1 and CDR2: MNHEY and SVGAGI. This CDR3 spans 14 amino acids. The V gene lost 1 base and the J gene lost 0 bases, with 6 bases spanning the gap. The CDR3 here is CASSYYPANYGYTF. CDR3 bases: TGTGCCAGCAGTTACTACCCAGCTAACTATGGCTACACCTTC.

V usage is TRBV12-5 and J usage is TRBJ2-7; 8 bases agree with TRBD2. V gave up 2 bases and J gave up 0 bases; unmatched junction bases: 6. CDR1 is LGHNT and CDR2 is FRNRAP in the germline V gene. The CDR3 has 16 residues. The CDR3 reads CASGLPRGGSSYEQYF. In DNA form, the CDR3 reads TGTGCTAGTGGTTTGCCACGGGGGGGGAGCTCCTACGAGCAGTACTTC. The whole variable domain, filled in from reference TRBV12-5 and TRBJ2-7, reads DARVTQTPRHKVTEMGQEVTMRCQPILGHNTVFWYRQTMMQGLELLAYFRNRAPLDDSGMPKDRFSAEMPDATLATLKIQPSEPRDSAVYFCASGLPRGGSSYEQYFGPGTRLTVT.

The rearrangement links TRBV27 to TRBJ2-7; possible D gene TRBD2, 5 bases. In germline, CDR1 is MNHEY, CDR2 SMNVEV (reference sequence). The CDR3 loop spans 15 amino acids. Trimming removed 1 base at V and 0 bases at J, with 10 bases between. The CDR3 DNA is TGTGCCAGCAGTTTATATCCCGGGAACTCCTACGAGCAGTACTTC. Amino acids: CASSLYPGNSYEQYF.

The genes are TRBV10-3 and TRBJ2-5; D may be TRBD2 (5 bases). V lost 2 bases and J 7 bases, leaving 11 bases between the germline ends. Germline V CDR1 and CDR2: ENHRY, SYGVKD. This CDR3 contains 13 residues. The CDR3 sequence: CAISEKLEATQYF. DNA for the CDR3: TGTGCCATCAGTGAGAAACTAGAGGCGACCCAGTACTTC.

The chain carries TRBV3-1 (or the pseudogene TRBV3-2) and TRBJ2-7; TRBD1 agrees at 7 bases. J was trimmed by 3 bases and V by 4 bases; bases with no gene match: 15. The V gene's germline CDR1 is LGHDT and CDR2 YNNKEL (reference sequence). CDR3 length equals 17 residues. CDR3 nucleotide sequence: TGTGCCAGCAGCCTTAAGCTGCAGGGGGTGGGCCTCTACGAGCAGTACTTC. Translated: CASSLKLQGVGLYEQYF.

This chain uses TRBV7-3 with TRBJ2-1; 13 positions agree with TRBD2. Germline V gives CDR1 SGHTA, CDR2 FQGTGA. V was pared by 3 bases and J by 7 bases, with 3 bases of the junction left unmatched. This CDR3 has 15 residues. The CDR3 bases are TGTGCCAGCAGCTTCGGACTAGCGGGAGTGAATGAGCAGTTCTTC. Protein sequence: CASSFGLAGVNEQFF.

This clone was recorded once. The chain uses TRBV5-1 and TRBJ2-2, with D possibly matching TRBD2 (6 bases). The germline V and J ends were trimmed by 6 bases and 5 bases, with 17 bases remaining between them. The length of the CDR3 is 15 residues. Germline V lookup: CDR1 SGHRS, CDR2 YFSETQ. CDR3 bases: TGCGCCAGCATGCAGGGTAGCGGCCTTACCGGGGAGCTGTTTTTT. It yields the protein CASMQGSGLTGELFF.

The rearrangement uses TRBV7-2 and TRBJ1-2; D is possibly TRBD1 (6 bases). V lost 5 bases, J lost 2 bases, and 12 bases lay in between. Per the germline V gene, CDR1 is SGHTA and CDR2 is FQGNSA. This CDR3 contains 14 residues. The CDR3 bases are TGTGCCAGCAGCAAGACAGGAGACAACTATGGCTACACCTTC. Its protein product is CASSKTGDNYGYTF.

This clone turned up a few times. This chain connects TRBV28 to TRBJ1-1, with D possibly TRBD1 on 5 matching bases. Trimming took off 6 bases at V and 5 bases at J, with 10 bases between the two ends. CDR3 length: 12 amino acids. Germline V gene data show CDR1 as MDHEN and CDR2 as SYDVKM. The CDR3 loop is CASRREGTEAFF. The CDR3 DNA is TGTGCCAGCAGGAGGGAGGGGACTGAAGCTTTCTTT.

The J gene is TRBJ2-7, the V gene TRBV7-9; D unclear. This CDR3 is built from 11 residues. The V end was cut by 5 bases, the J end by 5 bases, with 7 bases between. Germline values: CDR1 SEHNR, CDR2 FQNEAQ (reference sequence). The CDR3 is CASSPGDEQYF. For the CDR3, the DNA is TGTGCCAGCAGCCCCGGAGACGAGCAGTACTTC.

This chain uses TRBV11-3 with TRBJ2-5; 9 nucleotides agree with TRBD1. Germline V gene lookup returns CDR1 SGHNT and CDR2 YENEEA. With 5 bases clipped from V and 7 bases from J, the junction kept 5 bases outside the gene matches. The CDR3 covers 13 residues. The CDR3 loop reads CASSLSTGGTQYF. CDR3 nucleotide sequence: TGTGCCAGCAGCCTTTCGACAGGGGGGACCCAGTACTTC.

The chain combines TRBV6-6 with TRBJ2-7; unclear D gene. Trimming removed 8 bases at V and 0 bases at J, with 14 bases between. This CDR3 comprises 14 residues. Germline loops: CDR1 MNHNY, CDR2 SVGAGI (reference sequence). CDR3 sequence: CASGTTPSSYEQYF. In DNA form, the CDR3 reads TGTGCCAGCGGAACGACACCCTCCTCCTACGAGCAGTACTTC.

V gene TRBV2 combines with J gene TRBJ2-4; D is perhaps TRBD2 (5 bases). V lost 6 bases to trimming and J lost 6 bases, with 18 bases between them. The CDR3 has 15 residues. Germline V lookup: CDR1 SNHLY, CDR2 FYNNEI. CDR3 sequence (DNA): TGTGCCAGCAGGATATCCGGGGTTTCCAGAAACATTCAGTACTTC. As protein: CASRISGVSRNIQYF.

The genes are TRBV15 and TRBJ2-1, with 7 nucleotides matching TRBD1. This CDR3 is 16 amino acids long. Germline assignment: CDR1 LNHNV and CDR2 YYDKDF (reference sequence). V trimming: 3 bases; J trimming: 2 bases; junction bases outside the gene matches: 7. The CDR3 loop is CATSRDTTGTYNEQFF. CDR3 DNA sequence: TGTGCCACCAGCAGGGATACGACAGGGACCTACAATGAGCAGTTCTTC. Supplemented by reference TRBV15 and TRBJ2-1, the full variable domain reads DAMVIQNPRYQVTQFGKPVTLSCSQTLNHNVMYWYQQKSSQAPKLLFHYYDKDFNNEADTPDNFQSRRPNTSFCFLDIRSPGLGDTAMYLCATSRDTTGTYNEQFFGPGTRLTVL.

In DNA, the CDR3 is TGTGCCAGCAGCCTGAGAACAGGGGTAGAGACCCAGTACTTC. Translation gives CASSLRTGVETQYF. The rearrangement joins TRBV28 to TRBJ2-5; TRBD1 aligns across 7 bases. This CDR3 is 14 amino acids long. Trimming took 6 bases from V and 4 from J; bases not matched to a gene: 8. Germline loops: CDR1 MDHEN, CDR2 SYDVKM.

The chain couples TRBV18 to TRBJ2-3; 9 nucleotides agree with TRBD1. After removal of 3 bases from V and 3 bases from J, the junction contained 7 bases not matched to a gene. This CDR3 has 16 residues. Germline V lookup: CDR1 KGHSH, CDR2 LQKENI. CDR3: CASSPTIGTGTDTQYF. CDR3 bases: TGTGCCAGCTCACCGACAATCGGGACAGGGACAGATACGCAGTATTTT.

CDR3: CASSPPITDTQYF. The CDR3 coding sequence is TGTGCCAGCTCACCACCCATCACAGATACGCAGTATTTT. The V call is TRBV18, the J call TRBJ2-3; D is uncertain. With 0 bases removed from V and 2 bases from J, the gap between germline ends came to 3 bases. This CDR3 spans 13 amino acids. The germline V gene encodes CDR1 KGHSH and CDR2 LQKENI.

For the CDR3, the DNA is TGTGCCAGCAGTGAGGCCCCTCAGTACTTC. Its protein is CASSEAPQYF. The V gene is TRBV2, the J gene TRBJ2-7, with D unclear. V lost 3 bases, J lost 10 bases, and 7 bases lay in between. CDR1 is SNHLY and CDR2 is FYNNEI in the germline V gene. The CDR3 spans 10 residues.